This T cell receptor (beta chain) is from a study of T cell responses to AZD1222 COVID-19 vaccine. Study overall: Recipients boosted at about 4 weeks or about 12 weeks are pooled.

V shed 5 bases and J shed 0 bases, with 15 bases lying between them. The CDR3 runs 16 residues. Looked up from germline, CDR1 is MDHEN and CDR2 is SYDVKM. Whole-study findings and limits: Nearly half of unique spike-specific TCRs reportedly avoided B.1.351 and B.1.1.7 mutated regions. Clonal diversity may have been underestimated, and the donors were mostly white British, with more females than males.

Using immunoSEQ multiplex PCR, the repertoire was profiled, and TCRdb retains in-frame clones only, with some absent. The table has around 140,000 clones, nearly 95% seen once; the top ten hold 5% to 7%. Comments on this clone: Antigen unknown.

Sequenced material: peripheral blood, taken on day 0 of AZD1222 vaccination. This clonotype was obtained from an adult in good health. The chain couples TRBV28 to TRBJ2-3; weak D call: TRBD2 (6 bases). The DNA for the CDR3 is TGTGCCAGCAGTGTACTATACGGGACTAGCACAGATACGCAGTATTTT. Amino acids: CASSVLYGTSTDTQYF.